These 12 T cell receptor beta chains were sequenced from one sample in a study of blood T cell repertoires in COVID-19. The repertoire was sequenced with immunoSEQ multiplex PCR; TCRdb's copy has only in-frame clones and lacks some. The sample holds over 200,000 clones, roughly 89% seen once. Specimen: peripheral blood. The receptors originated from a man aged 55 to 70 who had recovered from COVID-19.

The chain combines TRBV6-5 with TRBJ2-3; TRBD2 matches 10 bases. The ends lost 2 bases at V and 7 bases at J; junction bases unmatched: 9. The CDR3 totals 16 residues. Germline CDR1 MNHEY, CDR2 SVGAGI. The CDR3 reads CASSYQARAGGHTQYF. The CDR3 coding sequence is TGTGCCAGCAGTTACCAAGCCAGAGCGGGAGGGCATACGCAGTATTTT.

A few counts support this clone. The chain joins TRBV28 to TRBJ2-2; TRBD2 aligns across 8 bases. J lost 6 bases, V lost 8 bases, and 11 bases had no gene match. Germline V lookup: CDR1 MDHEN, CDR2 SYDVKM. This CDR3 spans 15 amino acids. CDR3 DNA: TGTGCCAGCCTTAGAAAGGCGGGAGGATCCGGGGAGCTGTTTTTT. Protein: CASLRKAGGSGELFF.

The genes are TRBV5-1 and TRBJ2-5; 8 bases agree with TRBD2. J gave up 5 bases and V 4 bases, and 13 bases lay outside the gene matches. Germline values: CDR1 SGHRS, CDR2 YFSETQ. The CDR3 runs to 16 residues. CDR3 protein: CASSTIGTRGGETQYF. CDR3 in DNA: TGCGCCAGCAGCACTATCGGGACTAGAGGGGGGGAGACCCAGTACTTC.

This clone turned up a few times. This chain links TRBV9 with TRBJ2-7; D call uncertain. V was shortened by 1 base and J by 3 bases, with 11 bases between the two germline ends. Germline assignment: CDR1 SGDLS and CDR2 YYNGEE. This CDR3 is built from 14 residues. This CDR3 is CASSVSPGFYEQYF. The CDR3 DNA reads as TGTGCCAGCAGCGTATCACCAGGTTTCTACGAGCAGTACTTC.

V is TRBV5-5 and J is TRBJ1-2; maybe TRBD1 (5 bases). This CDR3 has 14 residues. The germline CDR1 and CDR2 sequences are SGHKS and YYEKEE (reference sequence). V dropped 6 bases and J dropped 2 bases, with 14 bases sitting between them. CDR3 loop: CASNPIGGNYGYTF. CDR3 coding DNA: TGTGCCAGCAACCCGATCGGGGGGAACTATGGCTACACCTTC.

This rearrangement joins TRBV11-1 to TRBJ1-1; D gene unclear. The CDR3 has 13 residues. CDR1 SGHAT and CDR2 FQDESV come from the germline V gene (reference sequence). V was shortened by 1 base and J by 6 bases, with 9 bases between the two germline ends. CDR3 sequence reads: CASSLGRAAEAFF. The DNA of the CDR3 is TGTGCCAGCAGCTTAGGGAGGGCTGCTGAAGCTTTCTTT.

About this clone itself: Other DNA sequences in the sample encode the same CDR3. The V gene is TRBV2, the J gene TRBJ2-5; perhaps TRBD1 as D (5 bases). V was cut by 2 bases and J by 4 bases, with 5 bases left in between. Germline V gene lookup returns CDR1 SNHLY and CDR2 FYNNEI. The CDR3 contains 12 residues. The DNA for the CDR3 is TGTGCCAGCAGTGAAAGGGGAGAGACCCAGTACTTC. It yields the protein CASSERGETQYF.

V usage is TRBV4-1 and J usage is TRBJ1-2; possibly TRBD1 for D (6 bases). Trimming shortened V by 0 bases and J by 5 bases, and 16 bases separated the two germline ends. Germline CDR1 MGHRA, CDR2 YSYEKL. The CDR3 consists of 16 residues. Written as DNA, the CDR3 is TGCGCCAGCAGCCAAGACTCACAGGGCCCCCCGTATGGCTACACCTTC. Its protein product is CASSQDSQGPPYGYTF.

V and J are TRBV19 and TRBJ1-1, with 11 bases matching TRBD1. This CDR3 contains 16 residues. The junction had 10 bases not matched to a gene; V was cut back by 8 bases and J by 2 bases. Per the germline V gene, CDR1 is LNHDA and CDR2 is SQIVND (reference sequence). CDR3 nucleotide sequence: TGTGCCAGTGTTACGGACAGGGGGCGAGGAAACACTGAAGCTTTCTTT. Translating gives CASVTDRGRGNTEAFF.

This chain links TRBV5-4 with TRBJ2-5; 9 nucleotides line up with TRBD1. Trimming cost V 4 bases and J 4 bases; bases outside gene matches: 5. Looked up from germline, CDR1 is SGHNT and CDR2 is YYREEE (reference sequence). The CDR3 is 14 amino acids. CDR3 sequence: CASSGDREGETQYF. The DNA of the CDR3 is TGTGCCAGCAGCGGGGACAGGGAGGGAGAGACCCAGTACTTC.

This clone was recorded only once. The chain carries TRBV11-2 and TRBJ2-2, with TRBD1 matching over 9 bases. The CDR3 loop spans 15 amino acids. The ends lost 6 bases at V and 1 base at J; junction bases unmatched: 3. CDR1 and CDR2 (germline): SGHAT, FQNNGV. CDR3 residues: CASRPGQGNTGELFF. DNA for the CDR3: TGTGCCAGCAGACCGGGACAGGGGAACACCGGGGAGCTGTTTTTT.

The chain combines TRBV11-1 with TRBJ1-2; D not certain. Germline lookup yields CDR1 SGHAT and CDR2 FQDESV (reference sequence). Trimming left V 5 bases short and J 4 bases short, with 14 bases between. The CDR3 loop spans 14 amino acids. The CDR3 bases are TGTGCCAGCAGCGGATCGGACTCGGGCTATGGCTACACCTTC. Translating it yields CASSGSDSGYGYTF.